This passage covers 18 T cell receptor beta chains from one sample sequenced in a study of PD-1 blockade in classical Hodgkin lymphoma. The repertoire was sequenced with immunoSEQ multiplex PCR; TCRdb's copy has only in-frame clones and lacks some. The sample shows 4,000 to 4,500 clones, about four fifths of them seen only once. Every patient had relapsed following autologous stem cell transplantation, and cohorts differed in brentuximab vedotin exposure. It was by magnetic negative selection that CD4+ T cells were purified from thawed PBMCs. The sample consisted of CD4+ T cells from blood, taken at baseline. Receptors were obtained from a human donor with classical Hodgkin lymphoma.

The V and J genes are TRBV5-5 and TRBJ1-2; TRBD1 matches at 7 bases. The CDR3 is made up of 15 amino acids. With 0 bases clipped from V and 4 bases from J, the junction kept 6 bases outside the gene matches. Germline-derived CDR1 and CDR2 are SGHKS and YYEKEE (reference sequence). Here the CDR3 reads CASSLAGTDLYGYTF. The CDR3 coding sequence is TGTGCCAGCAGCTTGGCCGGGACAGATCTCTATGGCTACACCTTC.

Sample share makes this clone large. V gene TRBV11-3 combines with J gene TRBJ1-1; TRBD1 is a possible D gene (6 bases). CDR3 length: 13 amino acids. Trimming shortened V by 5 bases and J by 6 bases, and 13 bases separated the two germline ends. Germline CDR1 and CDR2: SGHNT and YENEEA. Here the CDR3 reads CASSPGGISEAFF. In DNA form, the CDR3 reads TGTGCCAGCAGCCCTGGGGGCATCTCTGAAGCTTTCTTT.

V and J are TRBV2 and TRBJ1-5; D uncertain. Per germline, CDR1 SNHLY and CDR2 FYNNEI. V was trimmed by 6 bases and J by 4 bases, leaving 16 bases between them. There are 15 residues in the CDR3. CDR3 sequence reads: CASSPWGGSNQPQHF. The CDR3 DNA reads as TGTGCCAGCAGCCCTTGGGGAGGGAGTAATCAGCCCCAGCATTTT. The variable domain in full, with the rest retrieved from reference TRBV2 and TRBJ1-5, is EPEVTQTPSHQVTQMGQEVILRCVPISNHLYFYWYRQILGQKVEFLVSFYNNEISEKSEIFDDQFSVERPDGSNFTLKIRSTKLEDSAMYFCASSPWGGSNQPQHFGDGTRLSIL.

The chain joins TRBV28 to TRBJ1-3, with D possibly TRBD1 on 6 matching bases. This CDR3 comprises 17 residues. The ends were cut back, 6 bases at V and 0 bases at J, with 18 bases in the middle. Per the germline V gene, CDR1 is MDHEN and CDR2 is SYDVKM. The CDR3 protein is CASSYRPDRRSGNTIYF. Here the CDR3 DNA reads TGTGCCAGCAGCTACCGCCCCGACAGGCGCTCTGGAAACACCATATATTTT.

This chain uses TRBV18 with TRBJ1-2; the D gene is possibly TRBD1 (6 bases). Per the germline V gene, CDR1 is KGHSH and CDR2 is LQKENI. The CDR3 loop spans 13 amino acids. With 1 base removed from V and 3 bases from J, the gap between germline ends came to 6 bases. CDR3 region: CASSPQGDYGYTF. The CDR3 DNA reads TGTGCCAGCTCACCACAGGGGGACTATGGCTACACCTTC.

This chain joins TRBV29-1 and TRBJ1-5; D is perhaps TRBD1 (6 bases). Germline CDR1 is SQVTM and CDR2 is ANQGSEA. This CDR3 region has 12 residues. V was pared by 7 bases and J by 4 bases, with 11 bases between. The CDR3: CSAGGANQPQHF. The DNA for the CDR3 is TGCAGCGCGGGGGGGGCGAATCAGCCCCAGCATTTT.

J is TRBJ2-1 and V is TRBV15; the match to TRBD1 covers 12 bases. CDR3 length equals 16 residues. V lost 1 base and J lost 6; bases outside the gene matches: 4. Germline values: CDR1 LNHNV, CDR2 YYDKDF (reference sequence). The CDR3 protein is CATSRGTGQGANEQFF. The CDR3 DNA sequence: TGTGCCACCAGCAGAGGCACGGGACAGGGGGCCAATGAGCAGTTCTTC.

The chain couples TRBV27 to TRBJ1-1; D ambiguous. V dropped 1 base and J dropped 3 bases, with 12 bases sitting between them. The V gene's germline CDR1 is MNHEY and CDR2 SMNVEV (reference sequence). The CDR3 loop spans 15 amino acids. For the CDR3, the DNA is TGTGCCAGCAGTTTATACCCCAACAGTTACACTGAAGCTTTCTTT. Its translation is CASSLYPNSYTEAFF.

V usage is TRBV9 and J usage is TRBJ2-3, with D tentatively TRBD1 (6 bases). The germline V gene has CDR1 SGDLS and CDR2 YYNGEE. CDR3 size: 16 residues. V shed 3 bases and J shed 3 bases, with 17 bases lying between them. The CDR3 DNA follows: TGTGCCAGCAGCGGCAGGGGTCTCGGTCGGACAGATACGCAGTATTTT. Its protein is CASSGRGLGRTDTQYF. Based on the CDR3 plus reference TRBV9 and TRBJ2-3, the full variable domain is DSGVTQTPKHLITATGQRVTLRCSPRSGDLSVYWYQQSLDQGLQFLIQYYNGEERAKGNILERFSAQQFPDLHSELNLSSLELGDSALYFCASSGRGLGRTDTQYFGPGTRLTVL.

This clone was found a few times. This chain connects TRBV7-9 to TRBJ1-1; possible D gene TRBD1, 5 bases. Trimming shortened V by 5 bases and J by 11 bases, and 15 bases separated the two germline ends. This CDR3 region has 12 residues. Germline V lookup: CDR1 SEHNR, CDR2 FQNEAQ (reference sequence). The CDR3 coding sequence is TGTGCCAGCAGCCCCCGGGGGTTAGTGGCTTTCTTT. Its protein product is CASSPRGLVAFF.

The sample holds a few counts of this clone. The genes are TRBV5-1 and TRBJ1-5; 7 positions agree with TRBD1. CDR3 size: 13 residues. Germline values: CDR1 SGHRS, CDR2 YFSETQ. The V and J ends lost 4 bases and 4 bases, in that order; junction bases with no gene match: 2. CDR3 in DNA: TGCGCCAGCAGCACGGGACAGAATCAGCCCCAGCATTTT. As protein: CASSTGQNQPQHF.

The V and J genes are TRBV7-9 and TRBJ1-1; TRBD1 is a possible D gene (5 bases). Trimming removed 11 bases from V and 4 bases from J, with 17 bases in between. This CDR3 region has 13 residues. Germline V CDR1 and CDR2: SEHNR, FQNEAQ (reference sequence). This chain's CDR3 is CAAGAGATTEAFF. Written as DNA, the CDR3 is TGTGCCGCCGGGGCCGGGGCGACCACTGAAGCTTTCTTT.

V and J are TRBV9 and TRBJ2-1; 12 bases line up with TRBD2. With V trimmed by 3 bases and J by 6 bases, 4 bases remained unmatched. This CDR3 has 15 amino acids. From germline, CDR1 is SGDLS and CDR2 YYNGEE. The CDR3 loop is CASSASGGARNEQFF. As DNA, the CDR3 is TGTGCCAGCAGCGCTAGCGGGGGGGCCCGCAATGAGCAGTTCTTC.

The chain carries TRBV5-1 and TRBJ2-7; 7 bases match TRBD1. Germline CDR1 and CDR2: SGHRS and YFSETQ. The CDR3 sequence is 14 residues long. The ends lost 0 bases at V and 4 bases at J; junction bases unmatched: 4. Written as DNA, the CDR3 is TGCGCCAGCAGCTTGGATGGGACAGTATACGAGCAGTACTTC. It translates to CASSLDGTVYEQYF.

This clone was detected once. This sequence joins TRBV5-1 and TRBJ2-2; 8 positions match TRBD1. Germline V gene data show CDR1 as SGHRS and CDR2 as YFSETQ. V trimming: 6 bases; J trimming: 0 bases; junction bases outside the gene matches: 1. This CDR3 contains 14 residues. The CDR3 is CASKGQANTGELFF. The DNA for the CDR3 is TGCGCCAGCAAGGGACAGGCGAACACCGGGGAGCTGTTTTTT.

The CDR3 nucleotides are TGTGCCAGCAGAAAAGCGGGGGCCGTAGATACGCAGTATTTT. It specifies CASRKAGAVDTQYF. The chain carries TRBV2 and TRBJ2-3; 8 nucleotides align to TRBD2. Looked up from germline, CDR1 is SNHLY and CDR2 is FYNNEI. This CDR3 region has 14 residues. Trimming removed 6 bases from V and 5 bases from J; junction bases left unmatched: 7.

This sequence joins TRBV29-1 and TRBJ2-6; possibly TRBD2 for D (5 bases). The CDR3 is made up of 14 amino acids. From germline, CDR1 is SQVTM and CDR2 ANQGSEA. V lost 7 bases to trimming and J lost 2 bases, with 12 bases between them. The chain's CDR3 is CSAQEGAGANVLTF. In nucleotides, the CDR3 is TGCAGCGCGCAAGAGGGAGCTGGGGCCAACGTCCTGACTTTC.

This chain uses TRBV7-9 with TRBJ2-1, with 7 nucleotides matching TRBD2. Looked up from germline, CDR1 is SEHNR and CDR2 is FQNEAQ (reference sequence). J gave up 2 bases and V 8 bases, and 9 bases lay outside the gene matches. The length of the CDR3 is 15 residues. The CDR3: CASGAGTNAYNEQFF. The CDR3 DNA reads TGTGCCAGCGGCGCCGGGACTAACGCCTACAATGAGCAGTTCTTC.